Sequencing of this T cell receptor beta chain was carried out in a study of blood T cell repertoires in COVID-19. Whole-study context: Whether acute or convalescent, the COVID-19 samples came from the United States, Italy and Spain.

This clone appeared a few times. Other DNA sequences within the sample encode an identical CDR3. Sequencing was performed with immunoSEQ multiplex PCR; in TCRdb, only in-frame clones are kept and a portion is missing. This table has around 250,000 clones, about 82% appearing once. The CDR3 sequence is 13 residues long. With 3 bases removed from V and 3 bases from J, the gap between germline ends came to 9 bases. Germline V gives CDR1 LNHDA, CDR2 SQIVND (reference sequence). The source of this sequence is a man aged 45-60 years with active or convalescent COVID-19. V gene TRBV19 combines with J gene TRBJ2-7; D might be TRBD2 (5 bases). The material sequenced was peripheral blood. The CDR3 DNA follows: TGTGCCAGTAGTATGCGAGGACTCTACGAGCAGTACTTC. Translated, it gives CASSMRGLYEQYF.